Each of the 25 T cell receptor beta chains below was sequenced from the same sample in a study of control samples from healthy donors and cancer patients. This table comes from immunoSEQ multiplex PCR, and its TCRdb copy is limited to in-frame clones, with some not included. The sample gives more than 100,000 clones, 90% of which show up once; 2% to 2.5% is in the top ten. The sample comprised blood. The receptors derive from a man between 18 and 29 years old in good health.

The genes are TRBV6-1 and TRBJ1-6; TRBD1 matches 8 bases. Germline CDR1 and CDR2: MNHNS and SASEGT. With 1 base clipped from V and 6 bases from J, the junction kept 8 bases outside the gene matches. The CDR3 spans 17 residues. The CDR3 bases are TGTGCCAGCAGTGAAGAGGCAGGGGGCTGGCGTAATTCACCCCTCCACTTT. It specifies CASSEEAGGWRNSPLHF.

The DNA for the CDR3 is TGTGCCAGCAGCTCCGGACTAGCGGTGTCCTACGAGCAGTACTTC. Its protein product is CASSSGLAVSYEQYF. This chain joins TRBV7-9 and TRBJ2-7; 10 nucleotides line up with TRBD2. The length of the CDR3 is 15 residues. CDR1 is SEHNR, CDR2 FQNEAQ, per germline (reference sequence). Trimming took 4 bases from V and 1 from J; bases not matched to a gene: 4.

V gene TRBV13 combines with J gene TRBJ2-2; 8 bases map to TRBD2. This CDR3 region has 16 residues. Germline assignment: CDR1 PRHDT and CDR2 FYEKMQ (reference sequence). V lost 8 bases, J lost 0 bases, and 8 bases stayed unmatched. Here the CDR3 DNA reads TGTGCCAGCTCGGGAGCGGGGGCCTCGAACACCGGGGAGCTGTTTTTT. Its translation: CASSGAGASNTGELFF.

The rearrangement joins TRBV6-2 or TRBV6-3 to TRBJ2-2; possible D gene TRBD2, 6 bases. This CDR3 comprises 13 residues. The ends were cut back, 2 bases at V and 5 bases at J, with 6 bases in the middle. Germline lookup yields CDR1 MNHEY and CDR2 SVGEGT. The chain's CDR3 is CASSYGGTGELFF. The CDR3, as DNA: TGTGCCAGCAGTTACGGGGGGACCGGGGAGCTGTTTTTT.

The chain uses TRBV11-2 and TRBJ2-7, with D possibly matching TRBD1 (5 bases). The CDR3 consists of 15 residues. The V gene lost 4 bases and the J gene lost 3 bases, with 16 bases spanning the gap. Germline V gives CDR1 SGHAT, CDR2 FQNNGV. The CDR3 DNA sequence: TGTGCCAGCAGCTCGTCAGGGTTTTACGGCTACGAGCAGTACTTC. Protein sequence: CASSSSGFYGYEQYF.

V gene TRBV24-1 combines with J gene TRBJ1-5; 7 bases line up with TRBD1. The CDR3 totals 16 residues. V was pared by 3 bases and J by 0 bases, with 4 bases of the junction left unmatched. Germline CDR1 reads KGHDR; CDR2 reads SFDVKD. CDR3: CATSDPRQGSNQPQHF. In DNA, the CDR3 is TGTGCCACCAGTGATCCTAGACAGGGTAGCAATCAGCCCCAGCATTTT.

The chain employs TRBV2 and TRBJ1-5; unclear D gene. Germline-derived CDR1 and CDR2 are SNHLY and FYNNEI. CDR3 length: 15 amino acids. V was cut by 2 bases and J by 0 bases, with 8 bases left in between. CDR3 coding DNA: TGTGCCAGCAGTGAATCCAGGTATAGCAATCAGCCCCAGCATTTT. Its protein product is CASSESRYSNQPQHF.

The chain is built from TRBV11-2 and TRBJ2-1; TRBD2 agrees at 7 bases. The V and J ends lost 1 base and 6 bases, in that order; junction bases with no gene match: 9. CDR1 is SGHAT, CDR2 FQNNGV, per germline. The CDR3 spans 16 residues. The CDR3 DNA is TGTGCCAGCAGCTTAGGCGAGGGAGGGCCTCTCAATGAGCAGTTCTTC. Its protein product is CASSLGEGGPLNEQFF.

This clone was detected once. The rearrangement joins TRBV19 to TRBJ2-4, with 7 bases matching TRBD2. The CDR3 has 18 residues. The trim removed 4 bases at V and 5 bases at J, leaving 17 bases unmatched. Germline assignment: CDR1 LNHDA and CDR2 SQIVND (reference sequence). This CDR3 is CASSNRGAGTALQNIQYF. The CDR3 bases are TGTGCCAGTAGTAACCGGGGAGCGGGGACCGCGCTGCAAAACATTCAGTACTTC.

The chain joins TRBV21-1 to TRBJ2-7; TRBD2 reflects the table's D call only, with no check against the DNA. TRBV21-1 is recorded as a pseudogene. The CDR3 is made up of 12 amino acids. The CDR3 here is CASSKCGYEQYV. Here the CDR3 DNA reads TGTGCCAGCAGCAAATGCGGATACGAGCAGTACGTC.

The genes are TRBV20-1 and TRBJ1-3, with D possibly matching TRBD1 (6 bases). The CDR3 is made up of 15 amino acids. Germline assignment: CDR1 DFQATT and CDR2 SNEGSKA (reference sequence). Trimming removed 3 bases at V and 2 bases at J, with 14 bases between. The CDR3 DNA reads TGCAGTGCTAGTACAGGGTTTTGGGCTGGAAACACCATATATTTT. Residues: CSASTGFWAGNTIYF.

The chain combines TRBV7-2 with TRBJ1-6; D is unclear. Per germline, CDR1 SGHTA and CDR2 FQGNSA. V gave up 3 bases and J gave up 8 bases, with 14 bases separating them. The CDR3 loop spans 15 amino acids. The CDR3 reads CASSLRAMMDSPLHF. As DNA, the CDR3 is TGTGCCAGCAGCTTGAGGGCAATGATGGATTCACCCCTCCACTTT.

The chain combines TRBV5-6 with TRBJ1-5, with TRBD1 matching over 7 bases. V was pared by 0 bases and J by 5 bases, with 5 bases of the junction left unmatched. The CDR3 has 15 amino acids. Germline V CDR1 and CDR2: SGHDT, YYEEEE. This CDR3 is CASSLGGGRDQPQHF. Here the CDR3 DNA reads TGTGCCAGCAGCTTGGGAGGGGGCAGAGATCAGCCCCAGCATTTT.

CDR3 bases: TGTGCCAGCAGACCTGGACGGGTTTCGCTTAAAGAGACCCAGTACTTC. Amino acids: CASRPGRVSLKETQYF. The chain recombines TRBV7-8 with TRBJ2-5; D is ambiguous. The CDR3 extends over 16 amino acids. Trimming took 6 bases from V and 3 from J, leaving 20 bases between them. Germline V lookup: CDR1 SGHVS, CDR2 FQNEAQ.

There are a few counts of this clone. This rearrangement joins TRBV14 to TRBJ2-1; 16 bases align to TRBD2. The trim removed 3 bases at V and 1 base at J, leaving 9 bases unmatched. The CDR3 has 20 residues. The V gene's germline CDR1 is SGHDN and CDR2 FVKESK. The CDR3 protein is CASSHRGTSGGALSYNEQFF. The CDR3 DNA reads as TGTGCCAGCAGCCACCGTGGGACTAGCGGGGGGGCTCTGTCCTACAATGAGCAGTTCTTC.

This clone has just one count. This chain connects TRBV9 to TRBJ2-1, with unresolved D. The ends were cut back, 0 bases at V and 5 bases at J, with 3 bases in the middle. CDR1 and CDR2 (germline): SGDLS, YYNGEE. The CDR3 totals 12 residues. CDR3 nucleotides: TGTGCCAGCAGCGTAGAGGACAATGAGCAGTTCTTC. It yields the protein CASSVEDNEQFF. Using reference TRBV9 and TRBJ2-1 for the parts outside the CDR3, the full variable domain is DSGVTQTPKHLITATGQRVTLRCSPRSGDLSVYWYQQSLDQGLQFLIQYYNGEERAKGNILERFSAQQFPDLHSELNLSSLELGDSALYFCASSVEDNEQFFGPGTRLTVL.

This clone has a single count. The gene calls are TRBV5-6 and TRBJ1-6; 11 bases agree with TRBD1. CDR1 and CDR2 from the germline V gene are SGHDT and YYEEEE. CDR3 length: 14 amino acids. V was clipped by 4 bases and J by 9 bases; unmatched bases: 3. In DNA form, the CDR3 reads TGTGCCAGCAGCCCGGGACAGGGGGTTTCACCCCTCCACTTT. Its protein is CASSPGQGVSPLHF.

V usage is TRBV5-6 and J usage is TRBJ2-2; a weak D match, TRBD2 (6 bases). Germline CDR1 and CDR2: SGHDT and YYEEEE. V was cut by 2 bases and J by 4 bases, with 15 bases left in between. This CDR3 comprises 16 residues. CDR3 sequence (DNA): TGTGCCAGCAGCTTCTTACTAGCCGCGGGCACCGGGGAGCTGTTTTTT. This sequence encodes CASSFLLAAGTGELFF. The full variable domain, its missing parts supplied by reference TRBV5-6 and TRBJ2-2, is DAGVTQSPTHLIKTRGQQVTLRCSPKSGHDTVSWYQQALGQGPQFIFQYYEEEERQRGNFPDRFSGHQFPNYSSELNVNALLLGDSALYLCASSFLLAAGTGELFFGEGSRLTVL.

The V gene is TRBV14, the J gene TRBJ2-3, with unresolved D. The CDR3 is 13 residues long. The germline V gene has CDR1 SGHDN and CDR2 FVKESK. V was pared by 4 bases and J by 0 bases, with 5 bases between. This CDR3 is CASSRLSTDTQYF. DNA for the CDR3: TGTGCCAGCAGCCGACTGAGCACAGATACGCAGTATTTT.

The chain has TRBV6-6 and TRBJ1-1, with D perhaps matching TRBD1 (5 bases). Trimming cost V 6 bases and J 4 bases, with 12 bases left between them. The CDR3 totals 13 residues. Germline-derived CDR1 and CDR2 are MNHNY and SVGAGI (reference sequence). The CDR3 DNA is TGTGCCAGCAGAACAGGATCGCCCACTGAAGCTTTCTTT. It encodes CASRTGSPTEAFF.

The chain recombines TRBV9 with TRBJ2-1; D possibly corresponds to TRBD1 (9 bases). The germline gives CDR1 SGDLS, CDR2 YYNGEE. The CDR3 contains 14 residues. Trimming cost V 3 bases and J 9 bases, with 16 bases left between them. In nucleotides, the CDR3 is TGTGCCAGCAGCGCGGGGGGGGACAGGGCTGAGCAGTTCTTC. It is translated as CASSAGGDRAEQFF. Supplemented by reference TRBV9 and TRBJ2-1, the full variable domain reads DSGVTQTPKHLITATGQRVTLRCSPRSGDLSVYWYQQSLDQGLQFLIQYYNGEERAKGNILERFSAQQFPDLHSELNLSSLELGDSALYFCASSAGGDRAEQFFGPGTRLTVL.

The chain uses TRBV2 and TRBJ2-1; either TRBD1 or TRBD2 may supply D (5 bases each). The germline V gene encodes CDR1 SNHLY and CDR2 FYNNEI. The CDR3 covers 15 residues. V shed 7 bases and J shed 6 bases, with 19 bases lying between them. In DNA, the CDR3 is TGTGCCAGCAAGCATGGTGTTGGGACCCCCAATGAGCAGTTCTTC. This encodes CASKHGVGTPNEQFF.

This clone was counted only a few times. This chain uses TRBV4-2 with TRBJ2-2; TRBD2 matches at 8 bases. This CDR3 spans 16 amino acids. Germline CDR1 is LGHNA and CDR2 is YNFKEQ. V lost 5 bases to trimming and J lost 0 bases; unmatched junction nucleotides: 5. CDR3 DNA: TGTGCCAGCAGCAGCCGACTAGCGTCGAACACCGGGGAGCTGTTTTTT. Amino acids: CASSSRLASNTGELFF.

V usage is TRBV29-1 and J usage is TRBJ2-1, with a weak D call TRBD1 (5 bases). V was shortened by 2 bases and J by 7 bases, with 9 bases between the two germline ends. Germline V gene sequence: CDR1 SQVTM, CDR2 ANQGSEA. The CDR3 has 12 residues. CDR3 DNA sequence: TGCAGCGTTGAACCCAGGGATAATGAGCAGTTCTTC. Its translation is CSVEPRDNEQFF.

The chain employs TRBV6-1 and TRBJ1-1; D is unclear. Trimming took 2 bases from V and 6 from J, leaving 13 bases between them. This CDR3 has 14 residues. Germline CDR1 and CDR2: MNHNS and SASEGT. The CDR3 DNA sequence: TGTGCCAGCAGTGAATTAGGTCGGGGTGCTGAAGCTTTCTTT. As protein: CASSELGRGAEAFF.